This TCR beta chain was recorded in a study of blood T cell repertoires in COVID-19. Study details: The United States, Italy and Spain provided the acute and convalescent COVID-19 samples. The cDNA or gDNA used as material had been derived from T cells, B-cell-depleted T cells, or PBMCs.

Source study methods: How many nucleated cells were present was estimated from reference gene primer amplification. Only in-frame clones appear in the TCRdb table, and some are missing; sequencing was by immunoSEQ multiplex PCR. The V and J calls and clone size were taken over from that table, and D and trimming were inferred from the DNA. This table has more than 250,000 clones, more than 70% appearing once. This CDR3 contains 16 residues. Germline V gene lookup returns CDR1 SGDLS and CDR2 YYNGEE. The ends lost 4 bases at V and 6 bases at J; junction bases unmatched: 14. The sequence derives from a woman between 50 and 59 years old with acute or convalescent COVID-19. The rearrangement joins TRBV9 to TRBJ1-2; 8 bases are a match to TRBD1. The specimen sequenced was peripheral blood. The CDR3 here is CASSSRAGDRYDGYTF. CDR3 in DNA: TGTGCCAGCAGCTCTAGGGCGGGGGACAGGTACGATGGCTACACCTTC.